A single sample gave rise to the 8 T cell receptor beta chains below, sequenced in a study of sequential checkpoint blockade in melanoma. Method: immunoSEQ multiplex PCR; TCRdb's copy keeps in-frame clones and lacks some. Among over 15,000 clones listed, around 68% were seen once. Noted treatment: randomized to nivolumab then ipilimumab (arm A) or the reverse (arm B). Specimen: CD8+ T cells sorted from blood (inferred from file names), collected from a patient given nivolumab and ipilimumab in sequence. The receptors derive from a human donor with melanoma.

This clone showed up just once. CDR3 sequence (DNA): TGCGCCAGCAGCCAAGGAACAGGTACCTACGAGCAGTACTTC. Translation gives CASSQGTGTYEQYF. V gene TRBV4-1 combines with J gene TRBJ2-7, with D perhaps TRBD1 (5 bases). CDR3 length: 14 amino acids. Deletions cut 1 base from V and 2 bases from J, with 9 bases between. Germline V gene lookup returns CDR1 MGHRA and CDR2 YSYEKL.

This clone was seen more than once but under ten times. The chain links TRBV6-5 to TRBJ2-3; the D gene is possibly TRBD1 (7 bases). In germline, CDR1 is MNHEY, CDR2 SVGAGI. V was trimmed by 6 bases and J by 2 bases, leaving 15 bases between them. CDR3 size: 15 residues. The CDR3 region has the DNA TGTGCCAGCAGCCGCAGGGGGGAGGTCACAGATACGCAGTATTTT. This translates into CASSRRGEVTDTQYF.

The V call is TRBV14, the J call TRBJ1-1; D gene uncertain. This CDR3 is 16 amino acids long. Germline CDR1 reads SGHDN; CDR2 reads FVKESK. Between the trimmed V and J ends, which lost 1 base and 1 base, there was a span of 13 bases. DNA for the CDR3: TGTGCCAGCAGCCAAGTATCCCACGGTACGAACACTGAAGCTTTCTTT. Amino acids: CASSQVSHGTNTEAFF.

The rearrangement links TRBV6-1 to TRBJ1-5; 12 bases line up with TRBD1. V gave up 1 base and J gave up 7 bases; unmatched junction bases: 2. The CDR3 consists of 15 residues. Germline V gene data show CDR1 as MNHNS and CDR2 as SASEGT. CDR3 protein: CASSEEGTGGQPQHF. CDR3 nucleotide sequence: TGTGCCAGCAGTGAAGAAGGGACAGGGGGCCAGCCCCAGCATTTT.

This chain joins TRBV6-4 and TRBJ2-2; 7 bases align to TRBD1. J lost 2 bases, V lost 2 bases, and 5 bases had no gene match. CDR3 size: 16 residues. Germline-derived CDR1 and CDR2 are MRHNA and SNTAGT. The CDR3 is CASSDQGESNTGELFF. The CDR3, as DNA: TGTGCCAGCAGTGACCAGGGGGAGAGTAACACCGGGGAGCTGTTTTTT.

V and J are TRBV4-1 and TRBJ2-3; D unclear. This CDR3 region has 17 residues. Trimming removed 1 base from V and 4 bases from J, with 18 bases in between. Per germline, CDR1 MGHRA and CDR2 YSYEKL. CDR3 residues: CASSQGVGQAPSDTQYF. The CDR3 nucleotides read TGCGCCAGCAGCCAAGGGGTGGGCCAGGCCCCCTCAGATACGCAGTATTTT.

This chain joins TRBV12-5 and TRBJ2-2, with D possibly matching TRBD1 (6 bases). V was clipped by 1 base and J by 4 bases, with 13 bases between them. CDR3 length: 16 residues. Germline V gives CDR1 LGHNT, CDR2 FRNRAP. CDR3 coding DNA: TGTGCTAGTGGTTTGGGGCAGGGGATGGGCACCGGGGAGCTGTTTTTT. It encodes CASGLGQGMGTGELFF.

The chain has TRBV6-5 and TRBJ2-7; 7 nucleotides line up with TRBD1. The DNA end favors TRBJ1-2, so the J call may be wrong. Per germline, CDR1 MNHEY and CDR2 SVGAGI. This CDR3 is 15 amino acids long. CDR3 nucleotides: TGTGCCAGCAGTACTCGGACCGGGACAGCCCATGGCTACACCTTC. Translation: CASSTRTGTAHGYTF.